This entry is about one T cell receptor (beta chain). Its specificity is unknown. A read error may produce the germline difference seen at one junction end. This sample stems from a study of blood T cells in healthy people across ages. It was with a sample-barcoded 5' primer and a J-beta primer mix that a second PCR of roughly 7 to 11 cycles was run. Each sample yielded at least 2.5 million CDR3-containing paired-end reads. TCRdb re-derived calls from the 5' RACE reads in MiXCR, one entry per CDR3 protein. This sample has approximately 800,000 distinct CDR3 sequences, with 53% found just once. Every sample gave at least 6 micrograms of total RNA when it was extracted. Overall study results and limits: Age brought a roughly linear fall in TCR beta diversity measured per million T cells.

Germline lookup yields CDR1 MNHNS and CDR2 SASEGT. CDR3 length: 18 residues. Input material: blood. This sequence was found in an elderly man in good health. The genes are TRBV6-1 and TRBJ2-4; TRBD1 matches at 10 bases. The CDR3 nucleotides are TGCGCCAGCAAGATGGGACAGGGGTCCGATCTGGCCAAAAACATTCAGTACTTC. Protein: CASKMGQGSDLAKNIQYF.